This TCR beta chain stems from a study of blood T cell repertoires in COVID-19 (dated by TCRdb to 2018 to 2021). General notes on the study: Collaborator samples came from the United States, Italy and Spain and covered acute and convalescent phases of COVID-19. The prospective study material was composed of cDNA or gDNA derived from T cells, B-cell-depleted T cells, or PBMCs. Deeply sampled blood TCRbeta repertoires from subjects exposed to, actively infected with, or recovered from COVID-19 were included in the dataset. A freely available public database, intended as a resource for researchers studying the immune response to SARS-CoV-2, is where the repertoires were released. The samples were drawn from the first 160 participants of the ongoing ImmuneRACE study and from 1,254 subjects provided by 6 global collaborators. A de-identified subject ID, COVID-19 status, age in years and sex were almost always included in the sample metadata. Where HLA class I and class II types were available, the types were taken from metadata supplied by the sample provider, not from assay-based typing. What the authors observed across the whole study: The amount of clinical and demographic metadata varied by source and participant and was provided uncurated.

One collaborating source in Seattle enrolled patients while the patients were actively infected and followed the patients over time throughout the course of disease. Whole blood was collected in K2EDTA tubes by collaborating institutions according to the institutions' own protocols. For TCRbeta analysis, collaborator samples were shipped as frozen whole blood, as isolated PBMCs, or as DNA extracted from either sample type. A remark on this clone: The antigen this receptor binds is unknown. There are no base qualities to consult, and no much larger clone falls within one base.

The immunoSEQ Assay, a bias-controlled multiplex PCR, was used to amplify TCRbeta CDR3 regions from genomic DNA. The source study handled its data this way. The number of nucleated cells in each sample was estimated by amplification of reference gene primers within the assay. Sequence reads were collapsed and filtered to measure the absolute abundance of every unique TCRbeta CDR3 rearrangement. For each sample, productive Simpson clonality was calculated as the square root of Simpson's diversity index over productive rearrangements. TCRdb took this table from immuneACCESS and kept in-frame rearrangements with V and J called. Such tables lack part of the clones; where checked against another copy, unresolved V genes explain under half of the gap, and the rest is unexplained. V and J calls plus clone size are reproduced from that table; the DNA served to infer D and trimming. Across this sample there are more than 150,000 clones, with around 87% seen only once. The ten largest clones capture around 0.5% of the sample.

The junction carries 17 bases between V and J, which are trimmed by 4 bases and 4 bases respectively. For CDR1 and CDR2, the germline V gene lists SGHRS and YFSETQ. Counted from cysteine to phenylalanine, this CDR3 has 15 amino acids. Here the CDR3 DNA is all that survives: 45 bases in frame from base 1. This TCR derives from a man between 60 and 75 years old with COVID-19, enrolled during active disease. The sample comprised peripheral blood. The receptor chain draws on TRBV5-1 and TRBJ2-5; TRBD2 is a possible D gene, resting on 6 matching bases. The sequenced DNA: TGCGCCAGCAGCCCCGGGGTCGGGGAGGCAGAGACCCAGTACTTC. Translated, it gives CASSPGVGEAETQYF.